The TCR beta chain under discussion was sequenced for a study of regulatory T cells in long-lasting Graves disease. Noted time point: persistent/refractory GD, antithyroid drugs over 5 years with positive TRAb. There was RNA extracted from PBMCs, and the TCR library was made from it. The V end lost 0 bases, the J end lost 4 bases, and 15 bases lay between the germline ends. The CDR3 loop spans 15 amino acids. In germline, CDR1 is GTSNPN, CDR2 SVGIG (reference sequence). Researchers made TCR beta libraries by using iRepertoire HTBI primers and running Arm-PCR on CDR3 regions. TCRdb used MiXCR to reprocess the multiplex PCR reads, holding one entry per CDR3 protein. Of more than 650,000 distinct CDR3 sequences listed, around 30% are singletons.

Sequences were derived from peripheral blood mononuclear cells (PBMCs), sampled when the disease was refractory, from a patient treated with antithyroid drugs. The rearrangement uses TRBV30 and TRBJ1-2, with D possibly TRBD1 on 5 matching bases. The origin of this receptor is a female donor with Graves disease. The chain's CDR3 is CAWSVVAGPPYGYTF. The CDR3 DNA reads TGTGCCTGGAGTGTAGTGGCAGGGCCCCCCTATGGCTACACCTTC.